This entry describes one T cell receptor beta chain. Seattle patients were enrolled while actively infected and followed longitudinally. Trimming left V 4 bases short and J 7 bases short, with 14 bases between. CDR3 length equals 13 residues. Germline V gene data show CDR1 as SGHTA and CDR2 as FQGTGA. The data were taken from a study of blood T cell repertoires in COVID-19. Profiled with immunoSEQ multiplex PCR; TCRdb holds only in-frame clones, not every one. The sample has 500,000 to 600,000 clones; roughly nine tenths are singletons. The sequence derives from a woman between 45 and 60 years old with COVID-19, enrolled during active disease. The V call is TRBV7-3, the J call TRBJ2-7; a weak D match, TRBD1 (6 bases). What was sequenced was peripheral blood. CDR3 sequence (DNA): TGTGCCAGCAGCTCCATTGGGACATCGGAGCAGTACTTC. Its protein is CASSSIGTSEQYF.